What follows are 2 T cell receptor beta chains derived from one specimen sequenced in a study of regulatory T cells in long-lasting Graves disease. Building of the TCR beta libraries involved iRepertoire HTBI primers and Arm-PCR of CDR3 regions. TCRdb itself ran the multiplex PCR reads through MiXCR, one entry per CDR3 protein. The sample lists roughly 450,000 distinct CDR3 sequences; around 22% were seen once. Time point specified: persistent/refractory GD, antithyroid drugs over 5 years with positive TRAb. Making the TCR library involved RNA that had been extracted from PBMCs. Specimen: peripheral blood mononuclear cells (PBMCs), collected when the disease was refractory, from a patient treated with antithyroid drugs. These receptor sequences come from a female donor with Graves disease.

This clonotype appeared many times. V is TRBV19 and J is TRBJ1-1; D unclear. Germline V lookup: CDR1 LNHDA, CDR2 SQIVND (reference sequence). The CDR3 has 15 residues. With 6 bases removed from V and 1 base from J, the gap between germline ends came to 15 bases. This CDR3 is CASRPGVFGNTEAFF. For the CDR3, the DNA is TGTGCCAGTAGACCCGGTGTCTTTGGGAACACTGAAGCTTTCTTT.

This clonotype was recorded a few times. J is TRBJ2-2 and V is TRBV24-1, with D possibly being TRBD1 (5 bases). The V gene lost 4 bases and the J gene lost 6 bases, with 17 bases spanning the gap. The germline CDR1 and CDR2 sequences are KGHDR and SFDVKD. The length of the CDR3 is 16 residues. CDR3 bases: TGTGCCACCAGTGACCGAGACGACAGTATTCCCGGGGAGCTGTTTTTT. Its protein is CATSDRDDSIPGELFF.